These 27 T cell receptor beta chains were all obtained from the same sample, sequenced in a study of CD8 T cells in Susac syndrome. Roughly 0.45 to 1 ug RNA was reverse transcribed with random hexamers. MiXCR, applied by TCRdb to the immunoSEQ multiplex PCR reads, yields one record per CDR3 protein. The data contain 200,000 to 300,000 distinct CDR3 sequences, 90% to 96% of them seen just once; the ten biggest clones take up about 0.094%. Sequenced material: CD4+ T cells from PBMCs. The origin of the receptors is a human donor with Susac syndrome.

The chain recombines TRBV20-1 with TRBJ2-5, with D possibly being TRBD1 or TRBD2 (5 bases each). The CDR3 runs to 13 residues. V was trimmed by 6 bases and J by 3 bases, leaving 14 bases between them. Germline CDR1 DFQATT, CDR2 SNEGSKA (reference sequence). The CDR3 protein is CSAPTGREETQYF. The CDR3 nucleotides read TGCAGTGCCCCTACGGGACGAGAAGAGACCCAGTACTTC.

The chain links TRBV24-1 to TRBJ2-1; 14 bases fit TRBD2. The CDR3 runs 16 residues. Germline assignment: CDR1 KGHDR and CDR2 SFDVKD. V lost 4 bases, J lost 5 bases, and 3 bases stayed unmatched. This CDR3 reads CATSEGGLAGDNEQFF. The CDR3, as DNA: TGTGCCACCAGTGAGGGGGGACTAGCGGGGGACAATGAGCAGTTCTTC.

This sequence joins TRBV28 and TRBJ2-5; a weak D match, TRBD2 (6 bases). The CDR3 totals 17 residues. Between the trimmed V and J ends, which lost 3 bases and 3 bases, there was a span of 20 bases. Germline V CDR1 and CDR2: MDHEN, SYDVKM. CDR3 nucleotide sequence: TGTGCCAGCAGTTTCCCTATGAAACTAGCACGGGAAGAGACCCAGTACTTC. Translating it yields CASSFPMKLAREETQYF.

V and J are TRBV20-1 and TRBJ1-1, with a possible D match to TRBD1 (5 bases). The CDR3 totals 13 residues. Per the germline V gene, CDR1 is DFQATT and CDR2 is SNEGSKA (reference sequence). The V end lost 6 bases, the J end lost 1 base, and 12 bases lay between the germline ends. In nucleotides, the CDR3 is TGCAGTGCCCGAGAGGGGCAGAACACTGAAGCTTTCTTT. Protein product: CSAREGQNTEAFF.

The CDR3: CASTSGGGQPQHF. DNA for the CDR3: TGTGCCAGCACTAGCGGGGGAGGTCAGCCCCAGCATTTT. The chain is built from TRBV19 and TRBJ1-5, with a possible D match to TRBD1 (5 bases). Germline CDR1 reads LNHDA; CDR2 reads SQIVND (reference sequence). The CDR3 runs to 13 residues. Trimming pared 9 bases from V and 6 bases from J, leaving 15 bases between. The variable domain in full, with the rest retrieved from reference TRBV19 and TRBJ1-5, is DGGITQSPKYLFRKEGQNVTLSCEQNLNHDAMYWYRQDPGQGLRLIYYSQIVNDFQKGDIAEGYSVSREKKESFPLTVTSAQKNPTAFYLCASTSGGGQPQHFGDGTRLSIL.

The chain couples TRBV7-9 to TRBJ1-2; D gene unclear. The CDR3 has 14 amino acids. In germline, CDR1 is SEHNR, CDR2 FQNEAQ (reference sequence). V gave up 1 base and J gave up 4 bases, with 10 bases separating them. The CDR3 nucleotides are TGTGCCAGCAGCTTAGACGACGGCCTCTATGGCTACACCTTC. Protein product: CASSLDDGLYGYTF.

This chain links TRBV7-3 with TRBJ2-3; 8 bases are a match to TRBD2. The junction had 1 base not matched to a gene; V was cut back by 5 bases and J by 0 bases. The germline CDR1 and CDR2 sequences are SGHTA and FQGTGA. The CDR3 totals 14 residues. In DNA, the CDR3 is TGTGCCAGCAGCGCTAGCGGGAGCACAGATACGCAGTATTTT. Translation: CASSASGSTDTQYF.

V usage is TRBV4-1 and J usage is TRBJ2-1, with D maybe TRBD2 (6 bases). Between the trimmed V and J ends, which lost 1 base and 4 bases, there was a span of 11 bases. Germline V gene data show CDR1 as MGHRA and CDR2 as YSYEKL. The CDR3 contains 15 residues. CDR3 in DNA: TGCGCCAGCAGCCAAGCCCTAGCGAGGTACAATGAGCAGTTCTTC. Translated, it gives CASSQALARYNEQFF.

The chain joins TRBV20-1 to TRBJ1-1; TRBD1 matches at 10 bases. V dropped 4 bases and J dropped 8; count of bases not matched to a gene: 13. This CDR3 spans 15 amino acids. Germline V gives CDR1 DFQATT, CDR2 SNEGSKA (reference sequence). For the CDR3, the DNA is TGCAGTGCTACCCATCCTCTGACAGGGGGCCGAGAAGCTTTCTTT. Protein: CSATHPLTGGREAFF.

V gene TRBV13 combines with J gene TRBJ1-5, with D maybe TRBD1 (5 bases). Germline CDR1 PRHDT, CDR2 FYEKMQ (reference sequence). V lost 5 bases to trimming and J lost 5 bases, with 10 bases between them. The CDR3 consists of 13 residues. CDR3 DNA: TGTGCCAGCAGCCCGATGGGGGATCAGCCCCAGCATTTT. Translated: CASSPMGDQPQHF.

V and J are TRBV11-2 and TRBJ2-7; D is possibly TRBD1 (5 bases). The CDR3 loop spans 14 amino acids. Germline V gives CDR1 SGHAT, CDR2 FQNNGV. Trimming pared 5 bases from V and 0 bases from J, leaving 11 bases between. The CDR3 sequence is CASSLRQSSYEQYF. In DNA, the CDR3 is TGTGCCAGCAGCCTTCGACAGAGCTCCTACGAGCAGTACTTC.

The chain employs TRBV5-4 and TRBJ2-7, with D perhaps assigned TRBD1 or TRBD2 (5 bases each). Per the germline V gene, CDR1 is SGHNT and CDR2 is YYREEE (reference sequence). Deletions cut 5 bases from V and 4 bases from J, with 22 bases between. The CDR3 totals 16 residues. CDR3 nucleotide sequence: TGTGCCAGCAGAAACGGGACGGGCGGAAGAATTTACGAGCAGTACTTC. It yields the protein CASRNGTGGRIYEQYF.

This chain connects TRBV18 to TRBJ2-1; 10 nucleotides align to TRBD2. V gave up 2 bases and J gave up 8 bases; unmatched junction bases: 6. Germline assignment: CDR1 KGHSH and CDR2 LQKENI. This CDR3 contains 15 residues. Here the CDR3 reads CASSPGLAGVDEQFF. CDR3 in DNA: TGTGCCAGCTCACCAGGTCTAGCGGGAGTCGATGAGCAGTTCTTC.

This clonotype was recorded only once. This sequence joins TRBV4-1 and TRBJ2-7, with D tentatively TRBD2 (6 bases). CDR3 size: 18 residues. Germline CDR1 reads MGHRA; CDR2 reads YSYEKL. The V and J ends lost 0 bases and 0 bases respectively, with 18 bases between them. For the CDR3, the DNA is TGCGCCAGCAGCCAAGATGATTGGAGCGGGCAATCCTCCTACGAGCAGTACTTC. This gives the protein CASSQDDWSGQSSYEQYF.

The chain recombines TRBV24-1 with TRBJ2-1, with a weak D call TRBD2 (6 bases). The germline gives CDR1 KGHDR, CDR2 SFDVKD. This CDR3 is built from 15 residues. Between the trimmed V and J ends, which lost 3 bases and 4 bases, there was a span of 12 bases. In nucleotides, the CDR3 is TGTGCCACCAGTGATCTTTCTAGCGCATACAATGAGCAGTTCTTC. Its translation: CATSDLSSAYNEQFF.

The V call is TRBV18, the J call TRBJ2-1; D is possibly TRBD1 (6 bases). CDR3 length: 13 amino acids. Germline CDR1 is KGHSH and CDR2 is LQKENI. V lost 1 base to trimming and J lost 12 bases, with 13 bases between them. This CDR3 reads CASSPRSRTVQFF. The CDR3 DNA sequence: TGTGCCAGCTCACCACGCTCCAGGACAGTGCAGTTCTTC.

The genes are TRBV4-1 and TRBJ1-1, with D maybe TRBD1 (5 bases). This CDR3 is built from 14 residues. With 6 bases removed from V and 0 bases from J, the gap between germline ends came to 11 bases. Germline V CDR1 and CDR2: MGHRA, YSYEKL. DNA for the CDR3: TGCGCCAGCAGTCGAGTACAGGTGAACACTGAAGCTTTCTTT. Encoded protein: CASSRVQVNTEAFF.

The chain joins TRBV7-2 to TRBJ2-1; 10 bases are shared with TRBD2. The CDR3 runs to 13 residues. Germline V CDR1 and CDR2: SGHTA, FQGNSA. J was trimmed by 15 bases and V by 8 bases; bases with no gene match: 13. The CDR3 is CASAGRSGRAAFF. For the CDR3, the DNA is TGTGCCAGCGCAGGACGAAGCGGGAGGGCGGCGTTCTTC.

This chain connects TRBV2 to TRBJ2-5; D uncertain. The germline gives CDR1 SNHLY, CDR2 FYNNEI. V shed 3 bases and J shed 5 bases, with 13 bases lying between them. The CDR3 loop spans 14 amino acids. The CDR3 region is CASSEASLVETQYF. As DNA, the CDR3 is TGTGCCAGCAGTGAGGCCAGCTTGGTGGAGACCCAGTACTTC.

The rearrangement uses TRBV7-8 and TRBJ2-2; D perhaps matches TRBD1 (7 bases). This CDR3 contains 16 residues. Trimming cost V 4 bases and J 3 bases, with 15 bases left between them. Germline CDR1 reads SGHVS; CDR2 reads FQNEAQ. The CDR3: CASSSNRGLYTGELFF. The CDR3 DNA is TGTGCCAGCAGCTCCAACAGGGGACTGTACACCGGGGAGCTGTTTTTT.

The chain recombines TRBV18 with TRBJ1-2; D might be TRBD1 (6 bases). This CDR3 is built from 14 residues. Germline values: CDR1 KGHSH, CDR2 LQKENI. Trimming stripped 6 bases from V and 5 bases from J, with 16 bases between. In nucleotides, the CDR3 is TGTGCCAGCTCGGGACAAGGGACGGGTTATGGCTACACCTTC. Protein product: CASSGQGTGYGYTF.

This rearrangement joins TRBV11-2 to TRBJ2-3; unclear D gene. The germline CDR1 and CDR2 sequences are SGHAT and FQNNGV. This CDR3 is 16 amino acids long. V lost 0 bases and J 0 bases, leaving 10 bases between the germline ends. The CDR3 region is CASSLDVGASTDTQYF. The CDR3 DNA reads TGTGCCAGCAGCTTAGATGTCGGCGCTAGCACAGATACGCAGTATTTT.

The genes are TRBV12-3 or TRBV12-4 and TRBJ2-5, with a weak D call TRBD2 (7 bases). Trimming removed 2 bases at V and 5 bases at J, with 12 bases between. The CDR3 has 14 amino acids. The CDR3 DNA follows: TGTGCCAGCAGTTTACCGGGGGGCCAGGAGACCCAGTACTTC. This translates into CASSLPGGQETQYF.

This chain joins TRBV7-9 and TRBJ2-2; 9 positions agree with TRBD2. Germline lookup yields CDR1 SEHNR and CDR2 FQNEAQ (reference sequence). CDR3 size: 16 residues. V lost 4 bases, J lost 7 bases, and 10 bases stayed unmatched. CDR3: CASSSETSGPGGELFF. The CDR3 nucleotides read TGTGCCAGCAGCTCCGAGACTAGCGGCCCTGGCGGGGAGCTGTTTTTT. Full variable domain (missing parts from reference TRBV7-9 and TRBJ2-2): DTGVSQNPRHKITKRGQNVTFRCDPISEHNRLYWYRQTLGQGPEFLTYFQNEAQLEKSRLLSDRFSAERPKGSFSTLEIQRTEQGDSAMYLCASSSETSGPGGELFFGEGSRLTVL.

This clonotype appeared once. V is TRBV5-1 and J is TRBJ2-5; unclear D gene. Germline loops: CDR1 SGHRS, CDR2 YFSETQ. This CDR3 is 13 amino acids long. The V end lost 2 bases, the J end lost 6 bases, and 11 bases lay between the germline ends. The CDR3 is CASSFFLGQTQYF. The CDR3 nucleotides read TGCGCCAGCAGCTTCTTTCTGGGTCAGACCCAGTACTTC.

Concerning this clonotype itself: The junction departs from germline at one end; a sequencing error may be responsible. The rearrangement joins TRBV7-7 to TRBJ2-2, with D uncertain. This CDR3 is built from 17 residues. Germline values: CDR1 SSHAT, CDR2 FNYEAQ (reference sequence). The CDR3, as DNA: TGTGCTAGCAGCTTAGATCTCCTTGGGGCGAACACCGGGGAGCTGTTTTTT. It codes for CASSLDLLGANTGELFF.

The J gene is TRBJ1-5, the V gene TRBV25-1; 9 bases align to TRBD1. The CDR3 runs to 15 residues. The V gene end was trimmed by 2 bases and the J gene end by 4 bases; junction bases not matched to a gene: 3. Germline V gene sequence: CDR1 MGHDK, CDR2 SYGVNS. CDR3 nucleotide sequence: TGTGCCAGCAGTGAAGACGGGACAGGGAATCAGCCCCAGCATTTT. Its translation: CASSEDGTGNQPQHF. Full variable domain (remainder filled in from reference TRBV25-1 and TRBJ1-5): EADIYQTPRYLVIGTGKKITLECSQTMGHDKMYWYQQDPGMELHLIHYSYGVNSTEKGDLSSESTVSRIRTEHFPLTLESARPSHTSQYLCASSEDGTGNQPQHFGDGTRLSIL.